The 31 T cell receptor beta chains listed next were all sequenced from one sample in a study of T cells in Graves' hyperthyroidism and ophthalmopathy (dated by TCRdb to between 2018 and 2021). Library method: multiplex PCR. TCRdb shows the sequencer as Illumina HiSeq 2000. The TCR beta CDR3 regions were amplified from the RNA transcripts. The TCR CDR3 was subjected to a first round of RT-PCR using the HTBI primer set and the Qiagen OneStep RT-PCR kit. TCRdb ran its own pipeline on the public reads, namely fastp trimming at Q25 and MiXCR clone calling, and kept in-frame beta chains. Merged by CDR3 protein, the rows form single entries marked with the most common genes and DNA. In all, the sample holds about 300,000 distinct CDR3 sequences, and roughly 13% of those were seen once. The top ten hold 7.5% to 8% of the sample. What was sequenced was blood. The origin of the receptors is a woman in her twenties or thirties with Graves' hyperthyroidism that later progressed to Graves' ophthalmopathy.

This rearrangement joins TRBV7-6 to TRBJ2-7; possible D gene TRBD1, 6 bases. Germline V gene sequence: CDR1 SGHVS, CDR2 FNYEAQ. The CDR3 sequence is 14 residues long. Trimming left V 4 bases short and J 4 bases short, with 14 bases between. The CDR3 DNA reads as TGTGCCAGCAGCTCCGCTGGGGGCGGGTACGAGCAGTACTTC. Protein product: CASSSAGGGYEQYF.

This clonotype was recorded at least ten times. This sequence joins TRBV6-1 and TRBJ1-2; no definite D call. V lost 6 bases, J lost 1 base, and 12 bases lay in between. Germline V CDR1 and CDR2: MNHNS, SASEGT. There are 14 residues in the CDR3. The DNA for the CDR3 is TGTGCCAGCAGGACCCCGGACCTTAACTATGGCTACACCTTC. Translating it yields CASRTPDLNYGYTF.

This clonotype has ten or more counts. This rearrangement joins TRBV30 to TRBJ2-2; TRBD1 matches 8 bases. CDR1 is GTSNPN, CDR2 SVGIG, per germline (reference sequence). The CDR3 spans 15 residues. Unmatched junction bases numbered 8, after V lost 2 bases and J lost 6 bases. CDR3 bases: TGTGCCTGGAGTCCAGGACAGGGTGACGCCGGGGAGCTGTTTTTT. This sequence encodes CAWSPGQGDAGELFF.

This clonotype has a count of ten or more. V gene TRBV24-1 combines with J gene TRBJ2-3; D assignment may be TRBD1 or TRBD2 (6 bases each). CDR1 is KGHDR, CDR2 SFDVKD, per germline. This CDR3 has 13 amino acids. V shed 9 bases and J shed 6 bases, with 15 bases lying between them. CDR3 sequence: CATAGGGPDTQYF. The CDR3 nucleotides read TGTGCCACCGCTGGAGGGGGACCGGATACGCAGTATTTT.

This clonotype occurred a few times. Possible read error: a much larger clone is one base away. The rearrangement uses TRBV2 and TRBJ1-5; D may be TRBD1 (5 bases). Looked up from germline, CDR1 is SNHLY and CDR2 is FYNNEI. The CDR3 contains 13 residues. The CDR3 loop is CASSERGYQSQHF. The CDR3 DNA follows: TGTGCCAGCAGTGAAAGGGGATATCAGTCCCAGCATTTT. Full variable domain (outside the CDR3, taken from reference TRBV2 and TRBJ1-5): EPEVTQTPSHQVTQMGQEVILRCVPISNHLYFYWYRQILGQKVEFLVSFYNNEISEKSEIFDDQFSVERPDGSNFTLKIRSTKLEDSAMYFCASSERGYQSQHFGDGTRLSIL.

In its sample, this clonotype was seen many times. The rearrangement joins TRBV10-3 to TRBJ1-5; perhaps TRBD1 as D (6 bases). The CDR3 runs to 15 residues. CDR1 and CDR2 (germline): ENHRY, SYGVKD. Trimming shortened V by 8 bases and J by 0 bases, and 14 bases separated the two germline ends. The CDR3 sequence: CAISTGDYSNQPQHF. CDR3 sequence (DNA): TGTGCCATCTCGACAGGTGATTATAGCAATCAGCCCCAGCATTTT.

About this clonotype: With a much larger clone just one base away, this may be a read error. The CDR3, as DNA: TGTGCCATCGCAGGGTGGTATGGCTACAACTTC. This gives the protein CAIAGWYGYNF. The chain uses TRBV27 and TRBJ1-2; tentatively, D is TRBD1 (5 bases). Germline CDR1 reads MNHEY; CDR2 reads SMNVEV (reference sequence). The CDR3 sequence is 11 residues long.

There are many counts of this clonotype. This rearrangement joins TRBV7-2 to TRBJ2-5; D is ambiguous. CDR3 length: 13 residues. V was cut by 4 bases and J by 1 base, with 7 bases left in between. Germline-derived CDR1 and CDR2 are SGHTA and FQGNSA. The CDR3 region has the DNA TGTGCCAGCAGCTCCCATATCCAAGAGACCCAGTACTTC. This gives the protein CASSSHIQETQYF. Drawing the rest from reference TRBV7-2 and TRBJ2-5, the complete variable domain is GAGVSQSPSNKVTEKGKDVELRCDPISGHTALYWYRQSLGQGLEFLIYFQGNSAPDKSGLPSDRFSAERTGGSVSTLTIQRTQQEDSAVYLCASSSHIQETQYFGPGTRLLVL.

This clonotype was seen many times. V usage is TRBV12-3 or TRBV12-4 and J usage is TRBJ1-4, with unresolved D. The length of the CDR3 is 14 residues. Trimming took off 5 bases at V and 7 bases at J, with 14 bases between the two ends. DNA for the CDR3: TGTGCCAGCAGTCCCTCGGGGAGTGGTGAAAAACTGTTTTTT. Its protein is CASSPSGSGEKLFF.

This clonotype was picked up many times. This chain links TRBV3-1 with TRBJ1-1; D gene uncertain. The V end was cut by 1 base, the J end by 0 bases, with 15 bases between. The CDR3 runs 17 residues. CDR1 and CDR2 (germline): LGHDT, YNNKEL (reference sequence). CDR3 coding DNA: TGTGCCAGCAGCCAAGCCAGAGGCACCCTATTGAACACTGAAGCTTTCTTT. It is translated as CASSQARGTLLNTEAFF.

At least ten counts were recorded for this clonotype. V usage is TRBV28 and J usage is TRBJ2-1; 9 bases are a match to TRBD1. Germline lookup yields CDR1 MDHEN and CDR2 SYDVKM. V lost 3 bases to trimming and J lost 9 bases; unmatched junction nucleotides: 9. The CDR3 extends over 15 amino acids. CDR3 DNA: TGTGCCAGCAGTTTGCTTGGGACAGGGTACGGTGAGCAGTTCTTC. This encodes CASSLLGTGYGEQFF.

This clonotype was observed at least ten times. This rearrangement joins TRBV15 to TRBJ2-5, with a tentative D call TRBD1 (7 bases). The CDR3 runs 13 residues. V lost 5 bases, J lost 3 bases, and 10 bases lay in between. CDR1 LNHNV and CDR2 YYDKDF come from the germline V gene (reference sequence). The CDR3 region has the DNA TGTGCCACCAGCCGCGGGACAGAAGAGACCCAGTACTTC. This sequence encodes CATSRGTEETQYF.

This clonotype appeared many times. The J gene is TRBJ2-3, the V gene TRBV30; D is perhaps TRBD2 (5 bases). The CDR3 is made up of 12 amino acids. CDR1 and CDR2 from the germline V gene are GTSNPN and SVGIG (reference sequence). Between the trimmed V and J ends, which lost 2 bases and 9 bases, there was a span of 12 bases. DNA for the CDR3: TGTGCCTGGAGTCTATCCGGAGGCACGCAGTATTTT. Residues: CAWSLSGGTQYF.

This clonotype was counted ten times or more. This rearrangement joins TRBV6-1 to TRBJ2-7, with D possibly matching TRBD2 (5 bases). Germline CDR1 is MNHNS and CDR2 is SASEGT. This CDR3 is built from 12 residues. The V end lost 8 bases, the J end lost 8 bases, and 16 bases lay between the germline ends. In DNA, the CDR3 is TGTGCCAGCGCTCTAGGAGGAGGACAGCAGTACTTC. Its protein is CASALGGGQQYF.

V usage is TRBV5-1 and J usage is TRBJ2-1; weak D call: TRBD2 (7 bases). The V gene's germline CDR1 is SGHRS and CDR2 YFSETQ. This CDR3 is 16 amino acids long. Trimming cost V 0 bases and J 0 bases, with 10 bases left between them. The CDR3 DNA reads as TGCGCCAGCAGCTTGGAGGGGGGGCACTCCTACAATGAGCAGTTCTTC. Translating it yields CASSLEGGHSYNEQFF.

This clonotype was counted many times. The chain has TRBV24-1 and TRBJ2-7; 11 bases match TRBD1. The CDR3 has 15 residues. Germline trimming cut 2 bases from V and 6 bases from J; bases unmatched to any gene: 5. Germline CDR1 is KGHDR and CDR2 is SFDVKD. CDR3: CATSDSGQGVVEQYF. CDR3 in DNA: TGTGCCACCAGTGATTCGGGACAGGGGGTTGTCGAGCAGTACTTC.

The rearrangement links TRBV19 to TRBJ2-7, with D possibly matching TRBD1 (6 bases). This CDR3 contains 16 residues. Germline CDR1 reads LNHDA; CDR2 reads SQIVND (reference sequence). V lost 4 bases, J lost 3 bases, and 19 bases lay in between. As DNA, the CDR3 is TGTGCCAGTAGTAGCTCAAGTGCACAGGGTTTCTACGAGCAGTACTTC. Translation: CASSSSSAQGFYEQYF.

This clonotype was counted at least ten times. This sequence joins TRBV5-1 and TRBJ2-7; 7 positions match TRBD1. This CDR3 is built from 13 residues. Trimming took 5 bases from V and 2 from J; bases not matched to a gene: 4. Germline V gives CDR1 SGHRS, CDR2 YFSETQ. The CDR3 DNA is TGCGCCAGCAGGTGGGACAGCCCCTACGAGCAGTACTTC. This codes for CASRWDSPYEQYF.

This clonotype showed up many times. The chain is built from TRBV3-1 and TRBJ1-2, with 10 bases lining up with TRBD1. The CDR3 is made up of 14 amino acids. Losses at the gene ends were 1 base for V and 4 bases for J; bases not matched to a gene: 0. Germline V lookup: CDR1 LGHDT, CDR2 YNNKEL (reference sequence). For the CDR3, the DNA is TGTGCCAGCAGCCAAGGGGACAGGGGCTATGGCTACACCTTC. This encodes CASSQGDRGYGYTF. The full variable domain, in which reference TRBV3-1 and TRBJ1-2 provide the parts outside the CDR3, is DTAVSQTPKYLVTQMGNDKSIKCEQNLGHDTMYWYKQDSKKFLKIMFSYNNKELIINETVPNRFSPKSPDKAHLNLHINSLELGDSAVYFCASSQGDRGYGYTFGSGTRLTVV.

About this clonotype itself: Being one base from a much bigger clone, this may be a read error. The chain carries TRBV6-1 and TRBJ1-5; no clear D. Trimming took 8 bases from V and 0 from J, leaving 17 bases between them. The CDR3 has 16 amino acids. Per germline, CDR1 MNHNS and CDR2 SASEGT. CDR3 sequence: CASGVGTGTSNQPQHF. The CDR3 DNA reads TGTGCCAGCGGTGTCGGTACGGGAACTAGCAATCAGCCCCAGCATTTT.

This clonotype appeared many times. The chain links TRBV28 to TRBJ2-7, with a weak D call TRBD2 (6 bases). Germline values: CDR1 MDHEN, CDR2 SYDVKM. Trimming took 5 bases from V and 2 from J, leaving 10 bases between them. The CDR3 totals 13 residues. CDR3 protein: CASSPTRAYEQYF. The DNA for the CDR3 is TGTGCCAGCAGTCCGACTAGAGCCTACGAGCAGTACTTC.

This clonotype showed up many times. The chain joins TRBV28 to TRBJ1-1; 8 nucleotides agree with TRBD1. Germline values: CDR1 MDHEN, CDR2 SYDVKM. This CDR3 has 13 residues. Trimming removed 11 bases from V and 1 base from J; junction bases left unmatched: 6. The CDR3 sequence: CALGGQANTEAFF. CDR3 coding DNA: TGTGCCTTGGGGGGACAGGCGAACACTGAAGCTTTCTTT.

This clonotype was seen at least ten times. This rearrangement joins TRBV11-3 to TRBJ2-1; tentatively, D is TRBD2 (6 bases). The CDR3 totals 12 residues. Germline CDR1 and CDR2: SGHNT and YENEEA. Trimming left V 1 base short and J 10 bases short, with 8 bases between. The CDR3 DNA sequence: TGTGCCAGCAGCTTAGTAGCGGAAGAGCAGTTCTTC. Amino acids: CASSLVAEEQFF.

This clonotype was observed many times. The V and J genes are TRBV12-3 or TRBV12-4 and TRBJ2-1, with D possibly being TRBD2 (6 bases). The CDR3 loop spans 12 amino acids. Trimming took off 6 bases at V and 6 bases at J, with 9 bases between the two ends. CDR3 protein: CASRERANEQFF. CDR3 in DNA: TGTGCCAGCAGGGAGCGGGCCAATGAGCAGTTCTTC.

In regard to this clonotype: This clone may be a read error of a much larger clone one base away. This sequence joins TRBV28 and TRBJ2-1; TRBD2 might be the D (6 bases). CDR1 and CDR2 (germline): MDHEN, SYDVKM. The V end was cut by 4 bases, the J end by 2 bases, with 9 bases between. The CDR3 covers 14 residues. The CDR3 region has the DNA TGTGCCAGCAGTTCCCTAGCGACCTACAATGAGCAGTTCTTC. Protein: CASSSLATYNEQFF.

This clonotype was detected many times. The chain joins TRBV2 to TRBJ2-7, with D tentatively TRBD2 (6 bases). CDR1 and CDR2 from the germline V gene are SNHLY and FYNNEI. The V end lost 4 bases, the J end lost 3 bases, and 13 bases lay between the germline ends. This CDR3 contains 14 residues. The CDR3 coding sequence is TGTGCCAGCAGTGGTTTGGGGGGACTCTACGAGCAGTACTTC. The encoded protein is CASSGLGGLYEQYF.

This clonotype was detected ten times or more. The V and J genes are TRBV20-1 and TRBJ2-7; 15 nucleotides agree with TRBD2. J gave up 7 bases and V 5 bases, and 6 bases lay outside the gene matches. There are 14 residues in the CDR3. Germline assignment: CDR1 DFQATT and CDR2 SNEGSKA (reference sequence). CDR3 protein: CSAQGLAGGEEQYF. The CDR3, as DNA: TGCAGTGCTCAAGGACTAGCGGGAGGGGAAGAGCAGTACTTC.

This clonotype was seen ten or more times. The chain combines TRBV27 with TRBJ1-6; 9 bases align to TRBD1. The CDR3 contains 18 residues. The germline CDR1 and CDR2 sequences are MNHEY and SMNVEV (reference sequence). The J segment lost 3 bases and the V segment lost 5 bases, leaving 11 bases of the junction unmatched. The CDR3 loop is CASSATLDRGFYNSPLHF. CDR3 sequence (DNA): TGTGCCAGCAGTGCAACCCTGGACAGGGGCTTCTATAATTCACCCCTCCACTTT.

This clonotype was detected ten times or more. The rearrangement uses TRBV20-1 and TRBJ2-5; 8 positions match TRBD1. This CDR3 spans 18 amino acids. CDR1 DFQATT and CDR2 SNEGSKA come from the germline V gene (reference sequence). V was clipped by 1 base and J by 1 base; unmatched bases: 14. CDR3 in amino acids: CSARVRAGGRKGQETQYF. The CDR3, as DNA: TGCAGTGCTAGAGTTCGGGCAGGGGGCCGCAAGGGCCAAGAGACCCAGTACTTC.

The chain carries TRBV9 and TRBJ2-7; TRBD1 matches 10 bases. The CDR3 is made up of 15 amino acids. Germline V gene sequence: CDR1 SGDLS, CDR2 YYNGEE. V trimming: 0 bases; J trimming: 7 bases; junction bases outside the gene matches: 7. CDR3 sequence reads: CASSVGGQGLREQYF. DNA for the CDR3: TGTGCCAGCAGCGTAGGGGGACAGGGGCTCCGGGAGCAGTACTTC.

The chain uses TRBV5-4 and TRBJ2-1; D is perhaps TRBD1 or TRBD2 (6 bases each). Germline V gene lookup returns CDR1 SGHNT and CDR2 YYREEE (reference sequence). Trimming removed 0 bases from V and 7 bases from J, with 17 bases in between. This CDR3 is 16 amino acids long. As DNA, the CDR3 is TGTGCCAGCAGCTTGGGGGGGCCGGGAGTGGGGAATGAGCAGTTCTTC. Its protein product is CASSLGGPGVGNEQFF.